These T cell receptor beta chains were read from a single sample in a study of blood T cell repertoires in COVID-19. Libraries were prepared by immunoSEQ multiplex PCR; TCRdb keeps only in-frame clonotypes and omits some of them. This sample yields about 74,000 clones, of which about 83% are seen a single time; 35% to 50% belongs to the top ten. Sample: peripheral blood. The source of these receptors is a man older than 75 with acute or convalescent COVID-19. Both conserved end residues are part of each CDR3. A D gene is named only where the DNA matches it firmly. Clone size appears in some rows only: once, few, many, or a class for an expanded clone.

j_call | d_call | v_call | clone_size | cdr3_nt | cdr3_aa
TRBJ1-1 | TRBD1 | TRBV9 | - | TGTGCCAGCAGCGGACAGGGGAACACTGAAGCTTTCTTT | CASSGQGNTEAFF
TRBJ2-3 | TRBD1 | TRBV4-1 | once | TGCGCCAGCAGCCCAACCCCAGGGACAGGTAGCACAGATACGCAGTATTTT | CASSPTPGTGSTDTQYF
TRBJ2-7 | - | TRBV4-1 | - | TGCGCCAGCAGCCAAGGGTCAGGCGTCGAGCAGTACTTC | CASSQGSGVEQYF
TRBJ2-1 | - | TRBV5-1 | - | TGCGCCAGCAGCCTAGACAATGAGCAGTTCTTC | CASSLDNEQFF
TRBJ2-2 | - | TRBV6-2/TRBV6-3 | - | TGTGCCAGCAGTAAGCTGGCCGGGGAGCTGTTTTTT | CASSKLAGELFF
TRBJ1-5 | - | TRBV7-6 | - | TGTGCCAGCAGCTCCACCTATGATCAGCCCCAGCATTTT | CASSSTYDQPQHF
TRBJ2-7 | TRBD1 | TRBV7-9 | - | TGTGCCAGCAGCCTGGCCGGGACAGGCTCCAACGAGCAGTACTTC | CASSLAGTGSNEQYF
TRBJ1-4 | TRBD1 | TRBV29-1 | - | TGCAGCGTTCAGGGGGCGCTACAGGGGGAAAAACTGTTTTTT | CSVQGALQGEKLFF
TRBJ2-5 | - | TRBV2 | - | TGTGCCAGCAGTGAAGGGCAGGCCCAAGAGACCCAGTACTTC | CASSEGQAQETQYF
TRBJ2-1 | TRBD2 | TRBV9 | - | TGTGCCAGCAGCGTTTTAGCCAAGCCGGGGGGGAACAGTGAGCAGTTCTTC | CASSVLAKPGGNSEQFF
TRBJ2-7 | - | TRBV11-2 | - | TGTGCCAGCAGCTTAGAGGCAGGGAAAGTCTCCTACGAGCAGTACTTC | CASSLEAGKVSYEQYF
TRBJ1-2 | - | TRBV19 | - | TGTGCCAGTAGTCCGGGCAGGGTCAACTATGGCTACACCTTC | CASSPGRVNYGYTF
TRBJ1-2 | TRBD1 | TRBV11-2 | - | TGTGCCAGCAACCCAACAGGGGACGGCTATGGCTACACCTTC | CASNPTGDGYGYTF
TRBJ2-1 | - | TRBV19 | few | TGTGCCAGTAGTATCTTTGGGCCCGCTTACAATGAGCAGTTCTTC | CASSIFGPAYNEQFF
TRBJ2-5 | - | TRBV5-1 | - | TGCGCCAGCAGCTTGGACCAGGGAACAACTAAGAGGTACCAAGAGACCCAGTACTTC | CASSLDQGTTKRYQETQYF
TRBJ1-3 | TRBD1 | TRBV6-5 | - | TGTGCCAGCAGGATTGGACAGGGAACTGGAAACACCATATATTTT | CASRIGQGTGNTIYF
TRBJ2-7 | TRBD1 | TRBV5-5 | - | TGTGCCAGCAGCTATCCACAGGGGGGCGAGCAGTACTTC | CASSYPQGGEQYF
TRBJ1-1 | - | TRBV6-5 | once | TGTGCCAGCAGTTACTCGAGTAACCTGAACACTGAAGCTTTCTTT | CASSYSSNLNTEAFF
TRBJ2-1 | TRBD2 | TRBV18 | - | TGTGCCAGCTCATCGACTAGCGGGGGGGCCACCTACAATGAGCAGTTCTTC | CASSSTSGGATYNEQFF
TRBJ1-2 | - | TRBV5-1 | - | TGCGCCAGCAGCTTGGCAGGGTCTGACTATGGCTACACCTTC | CASSLAGSDYGYTF
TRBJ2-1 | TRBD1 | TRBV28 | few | TGTGCCAGCTTGACAGGGGGCGGATACAATGAGCAGTTCTTC | CASLTGGGYNEQFF
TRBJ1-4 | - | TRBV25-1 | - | TGTGCCAGCAGTCGGACAGCAACTAATGAAAAACTGTTTTTT | CASSRTATNEKLFF
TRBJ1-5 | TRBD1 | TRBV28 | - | TGTGCCAGCAGTTACCAACAGGGGGCAGGCAATCAGCCCCAGCATTTT | CASSYQQGAGNQPQHF
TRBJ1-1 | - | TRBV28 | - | TGTGCCAGCAGTTTGCAGGGGACTGAAGCTTTCTTT | CASSLQGTEAFF
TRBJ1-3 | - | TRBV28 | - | TGTGCCAGCAGGACCGGGTTCTTAAACACCATATATTTT | CASRTGFLNTIYF
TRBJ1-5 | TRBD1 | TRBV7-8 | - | TGTGCCAGCAGCTTAGAGGGACAGGGTAATAATCAGCCCCAGCATTTT | CASSLEGQGNNQPQHF
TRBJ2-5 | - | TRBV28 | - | TGTGCCAGCAGTCCCGGGACTTCCAAAGGATACAAACAGACCCAGTACTTC | CASSPGTSKGYKQTQYF
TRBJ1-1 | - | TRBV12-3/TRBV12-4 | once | TGTGCCAGCAGTTCAGGGGTGGCTGAAGCTTTCTTT | CASSSGVAEAFF
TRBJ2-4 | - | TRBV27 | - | TGTGCCAGCAGGGAGGACCAATCAAACATTCAGTACTTC | CASREDQSNIQYF
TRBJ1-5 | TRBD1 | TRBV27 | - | TGTGCCAGCAGTCTCGGACAGGGGGCAGGTCAGCCCCAGCATTTT | CASSLGQGAGQPQHF
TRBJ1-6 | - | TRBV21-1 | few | TGTGCCAGCAGCAAAGCGCGTACAGCCAACTTCGGCTGTAATTCACCCCTCCACTTT | CASSKARTANFGCNSPLHF
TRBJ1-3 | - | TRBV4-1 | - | TGCGCCAGCAACCAACAGTACTCTGGAAACACCATATATTTT | CASNQQYSGNTIYF
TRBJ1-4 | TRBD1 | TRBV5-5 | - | TGTGCCAGCAGCACACCGGGACAGGGTAGAGAAAAACTGTTTTTT | CASSTPGQGREKLFF
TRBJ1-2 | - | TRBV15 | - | TGTGCCACCAGCAGAGATAGGACAGCTAACTATGGCTACACCTTC | CATSRDRTANYGYTF
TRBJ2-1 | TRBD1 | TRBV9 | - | TGTGCCAGCAGCGTAGAACCGGGACAGATCAATGAGCAGTTCTTC | CASSVEPGQINEQFF
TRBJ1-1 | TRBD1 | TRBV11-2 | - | TGTGCCAGCAGCCAACAGGGGGCTGTGAACACTGAAGCTTTCTTT | CASSQQGAVNTEAFF
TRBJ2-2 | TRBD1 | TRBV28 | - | TGTGCCAGCAGGGGACAGGGGAAGAACACCGGGGAGCTGTTTTTT | CASRGQGKNTGELFF
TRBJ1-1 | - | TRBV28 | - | TGTGCCAGCAGTTTAGGTACGCGCGGCACTGAAGCTTTCTTT | CASSLGTRGTEAFF
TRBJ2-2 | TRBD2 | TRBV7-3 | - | TGTGCCAGCAGCTTAATCGGGGGGGGGACCGGGGAGCTGTTTTTT | CASSLIGGGTGELFF
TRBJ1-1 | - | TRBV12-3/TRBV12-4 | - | TGTGCCAGCAGGATCGACACGAACACTGAAGCTTTCTTT | CASRIDTNTEAFF
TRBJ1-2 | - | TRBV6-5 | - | TGTGCCAGCCGCCCTACAGGGCTGGATGGCTACACCTTC | CASRPTGLDGYTF
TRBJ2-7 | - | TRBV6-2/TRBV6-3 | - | TGTGCCAGCAGTTTCGCTGACCCTAGGGGAATCCACGAGCAGTACTTC | CASSFADPRGIHEQYF
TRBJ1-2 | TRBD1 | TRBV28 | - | TGTGCCAGCAGCCAGGGACAGAACTATGGCTACACCTTC | CASSQGQNYGYTF